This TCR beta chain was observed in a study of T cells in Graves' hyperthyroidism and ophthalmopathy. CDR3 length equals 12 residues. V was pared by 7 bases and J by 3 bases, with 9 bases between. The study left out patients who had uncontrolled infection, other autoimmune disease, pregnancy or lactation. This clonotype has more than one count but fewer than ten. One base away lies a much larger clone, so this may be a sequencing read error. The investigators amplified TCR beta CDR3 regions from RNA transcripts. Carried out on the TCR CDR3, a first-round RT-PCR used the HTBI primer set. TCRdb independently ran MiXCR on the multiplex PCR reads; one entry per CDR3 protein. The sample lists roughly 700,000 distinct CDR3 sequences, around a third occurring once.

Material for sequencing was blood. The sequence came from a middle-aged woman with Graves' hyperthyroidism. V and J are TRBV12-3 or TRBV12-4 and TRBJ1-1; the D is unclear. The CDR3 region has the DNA TGTGCCAGCACTCCCCGGTACACTGAAGCTTTCTTT. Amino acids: CASTPRYTEAFF.